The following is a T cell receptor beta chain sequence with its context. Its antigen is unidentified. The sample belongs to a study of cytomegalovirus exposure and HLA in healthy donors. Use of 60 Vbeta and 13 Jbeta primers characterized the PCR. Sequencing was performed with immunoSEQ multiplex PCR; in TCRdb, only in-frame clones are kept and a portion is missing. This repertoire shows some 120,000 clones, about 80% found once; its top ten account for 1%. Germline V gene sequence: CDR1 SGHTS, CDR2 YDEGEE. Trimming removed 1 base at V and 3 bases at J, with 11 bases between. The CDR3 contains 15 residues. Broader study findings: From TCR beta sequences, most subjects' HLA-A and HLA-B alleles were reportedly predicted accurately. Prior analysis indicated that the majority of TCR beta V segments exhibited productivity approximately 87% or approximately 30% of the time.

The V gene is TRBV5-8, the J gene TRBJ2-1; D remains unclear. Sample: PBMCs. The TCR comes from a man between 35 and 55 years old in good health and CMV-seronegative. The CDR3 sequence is CASSLPSVNYNEQFF. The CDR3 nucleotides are TGTGCCAGCAGCTTGCCGTCTGTAAACTACAATGAGCAGTTCTTC.